This T cell receptor (beta chain) was sequenced in a study of control samples from healthy donors and cancer patients. Data came from immunoSEQ multiplex PCR; TCRdb stores just in-frame clones and leaves some out. The sample shows around 93,000 clones, just over 85% of them seen only once. This clone was found once. This CDR3 region has 13 residues. Germline loops: CDR1 SGHNT, CDR2 YENEEA. V shed 5 bases and J shed 5 bases, with 10 bases lying between them. The TCR was taken from a man aged 25 to 40 in good health. What was sequenced was blood. V gene TRBV11-3 combines with J gene TRBJ2-1, with unresolved D. CDR3 in DNA: TGTGCCAGCAGCCTTGACCTGAACAATGAGCAGTTCTTC. It yields the protein CASSLDLNNEQFF.